Listed below are T cell receptor beta chains from one sample, sequenced in a study of T cell repertoires in cytomegalovirus infection. Each CDR3 protein is one row after TCRdb ran MiXCR on the reads. The table lists hundreds of thousands of distinct CDR3 sequences, under 25% of them singletons. The sequenced material came from CD8+ T cells from PBMCs. These TCRs come from a human donor in good health (CMV status not recorded). Some clones in this sample may be carry-over from other donors' samples. Both conserved end residues are part of each CDR3. D genes are given only for firm matches. Expanded clones get a size class; other rows say once, few or many, or leave the size out.

d_call j_call clone_size v_call cdr3_aa cdr3_nt
. TRBJ2-5 few TRBV6-2/TRBV6-3 CASSYGEETQYF TGTGCCAGCAGTTACGGGGAGGAGACCCAGTACTTC
. TRBJ2-7 . TRBV15 CATSRDLAGSSYEQYF TGTGCCACCAGCAGAGATCTGGCCGGGAGCTCCTACGAGCAGTACTTC
. TRBJ1-2 few TRBV19 CASSIFGDYGYTF TGTGCCAGTAGTATATTCGGAGACTATGGCTACACCTTC
. TRBJ2-7 few TRBV5-1 CASSPTGPADEQYF TGCGCCAGCAGCCCGACGGGGCCAGCGGACGAGCAGTACTTC
TRBD2 TRBJ2-3 many TRBV28 CASSLTGTSGFSTDTQYF TGTGCCAGCAGCCTAACCGGGACTAGCGGGTTTAGCACAGATACGCAGTATTTT
. TRBJ1-1 . TRBV29-1 CSVGGVVTEAFF TGCAGCGTTGGGGGAGTTGTCACTGAAGCTTTCTTT
. TRBJ2-1 . TRBV9 CASSAPGGDSLADEQFF TGTGCCAGCAGCGCCCCCGGGGGCGACTCCTTGGCGGATGAGCAGTTCTTC
. TRBJ2-3 many TRBV7-9 CASSLLRQSDTQYF TGTGCCAGCAGCTTACTCCGACAGTCAGATACGCAGTATTTT
. TRBJ1-2 . TRBV28 CASSPPPRGHSYTF TGTGCCAGCAGTCCCCCCCCCCGCGGACATAGCTACACCTTC
. TRBJ2-1 . TRBV6-6 CASSYHREDNEQFF TGTGCCAGCAGTTACCATCGGGAAGACAATGAGCAGTTCTTC
TRBD1 TRBJ2-7 . TRBV2 CASSEARGQGYYEQYF TGTGCCAGCAGTGAAGCGCGAGGACAGGGGTACTACGAGCAGTACTTC
TRBD1 TRBJ1-2 many TRBV4-1 CASTIRQGFGYGYTF TGCGCCAGCACCATAAGACAGGGGTTCGGCTATGGCTACACCTTC
TRBD1 TRBJ1-2 many TRBV7-2 CASSLGQGGYSNYGYTF TGTGCCAGCAGCTTAGGACAGGGAGGCTATTCTAACTATGGCTACACCTTC
. TRBJ2-3 . TRBV28 CASSWQVSTDTQYF TGTGCCAGCAGTTGGCAGGTTAGCACAGATACGCAGTATTTT
. TRBJ2-7 few TRBV13 CASSLGLLPHEQYF TGTGCCAGCAGCTTAGGCCTCCTTCCCCACGAGCAGTACTTC
TRBD1 TRBJ1-2 few TRBV6-5 CASTPGTAYGYTF TGTGCCAGCACCCCCGGGACAGCTTATGGCTACACCTTC
TRBD1 TRBJ2-1 many TRBV30 CAWSAGQGAEDEQFF TGTGCCTGGAGTGCTGGTCAGGGGGCGGAGGATGAGCAGTTCTTC
. TRBJ2-5 few TRBV12-3/TRBV12-4 CASSPEGGVETQYF TGTGCCAGCAGTCCCGAGGGGGGCGTAGAGACCCAGTACTTC
. TRBJ1-2 few TRBV5-6 CASSLGTVVGYTF TGTGCCAGCAGCTTGGGGACAGTCGTCGGCTACACCTTC
TRBD2 TRBJ2-1 many TRBV28 CASSLSLAGVSYNEQFF TGTGCCAGCAGTTTATCGTTGGCGGGGGTTTCCTACAATGAGCAGTTCTTC
TRBD2 TRBJ2-1 . TRBV6-6 CASSPIAGGLYNEQFF TGTGCCAGCAGTCCCATAGCGGGGGGGCTCTACAATGAGCAGTTCTTC
TRBD1 TRBJ1-5 . TRBV28 CASSGKGAAVWQPQHF TGTGCCAGCAGCGGAAAGGGGGCGGCGGTTTGGCAGCCCCAGCATTTT
TRBD2 TRBJ2-5 few TRBV6-5 CASRVAGGHETQYF TGTGCCAGCAGGGTAGCGGGGGGCCACGAGACCCAGTACTTC
. TRBJ2-7 many TRBV7-9 CASSPVGANEQYF TGTGCCAGCAGCCCGGTAGGGGCAAACGAGCAGTACTTC
. TRBJ2-7 few TRBV27 CASSFAQHYEQYF TGTGCCAGCAGTTTTGCCCAGCACTACGAGCAGTACTTC
TRBD1 TRBJ2-7 . TRBV20-1 CSATGQGWSYEQYF TGCAGTGCTACAGGACAGGGATGGTCCTACGAGCAGTACTTC
TRBD1 TRBJ2-7 . TRBV4-1 CASSQDVDRGNPYEQYF TGCGCCAGCAGCCAAGACGTGGACAGGGGAAACCCCTACGAGCAGTACTTC
. TRBJ1-2 . TRBV20-1 CSAAGWAGREDSYGYTF TGCAGTGCTGCGGGTTGGGCAGGCCGGGAGGACTCCTATGGCTACACCTTC
. TRBJ2-2 many TRBV20-1 CSARDSYITGELFF TGCAGTGCTAGAGATTCCTACATAACCGGGGAGCTGTTTTTT
. TRBJ1-5 . TRBV20-1 CSARGVERGRSTTSNQPQHF TGCAGTGCTAGAGGGGTCGAGCGGGGGCGGTCCACGACTAGCAATCAGCCCCAGCATTTT
. TRBJ1-1 . TRBV12-3/TRBV12-4 CASRSTVNTEAFF TGTGCCAGCAGGTCGACAGTGAACACTGAAGCTTTCTTT
. TRBJ1-2 . TRBV19 CASTPGGDINYGYTF TGTGCCAGTACCCCGGGAGGGGACATTAACTATGGCTACACCTTC
. TRBJ2-7 many TRBV7-8 CASSLRGPEVRGLYEQYF TGTGCCAGCAGCTTAAGGGGTCCTGAGGTTAGAGGGTTATACGAGCAGTACTTC
TRBD2 TRBJ2-6 . TRBV12-3/TRBV12-4 CASSTLGRAGHSGANVLTF TGTGCCAGCAGCACCCTGGGGAGGGCCGGTCACTCTGGGGCCAACGTCCTGACTTTC
. TRBJ1-6 . TRBV20-1 CSASERGDNSPLHF TGCAGTGCTAGCGAAAGGGGGGACAATTCACCCCTCCACTTT
. TRBJ2-7 . TRBV18 CASSPAAPRTSYEQYF TGTGCCAGCTCACCCGCGGCCCCAAGGACCTCCTACGAGCAGTACTTC
. TRBJ2-7 . TRBV5-4 CASSFESQGVHEQYF TGTGCCAGCAGCTTTGAATCCCAGGGAGTACACGAGCAGTACTTC
TRBD2 TRBJ2-2 . TRBV7-9 CASSPPGLAKNGELFF TGTGCCAGCAGCCCCCCGGGACTAGCGAAGAACGGGGAGCTGTTTTTT
. TRBJ1-5 . TRBV28 CASRQLNQSQHF TGTGCCAGCAGACAACTCAATCAGTCCCAGCATTTT
. TRBJ1-1 many TRBV12-3/TRBV12-4 CASSPLSPGPTEAFF TGTGCCAGCAGTCCCCTTTCCCCAGGGCCCACTGAAGCTTTCTTT
TRBD1 TRBJ2-1 . TRBV2 CASSYTGGSEQFF TGTGCCAGCAGTTATACAGGGGGAAGTGAGCAGTTCTTC
. TRBJ1-1 . TRBV27 CASSPQTTGEAFF TGTGCCAGCAGTCCCCAGACGACAGGTGAAGCTTTCTTT
. TRBJ2-1 few TRBV7-4 CASSPRRGPGDEQFF TGTGCCAGCAGCCCTCGGCGGGGGCCCGGGGATGAGCAGTTCTTC
. TRBJ2-7 . TRBV5-1 CASSYKIGPDTYEQYF TGCGCCAGCAGCTACAAGATTGGGCCTGATACCTACGAGCAGTACTTC
TRBD2 TRBJ2-3 . TRBV9 CASSAGLAAYTDTQYF TGTGCCAGCAGCGCGGGACTAGCGGCTTACACAGATACGCAGTATTTT
TRBD1 TRBJ1-1 . TRBV20-1 CSALTGYNTEAFF TGCAGTGCTCTGACAGGGTATAACACTGAAGCTTTCTTT
. TRBJ2-7 few TRBV20-1 CSASSTGFYEQYF TGCAGTGCTAGCTCGACAGGCTTCTACGAGCAGTACTTC
. TRBJ1-1 many TRBV12-3/TRBV12-4 CASSFGLNTEAFF TGTGCCAGCAGCTTTGGATTGAACACTGAAGCTTTCTTT
TRBD2 TRBJ2-1 . TRBV7-4 CASSPPAGGGIYEQFF TGTGCCAGCAGCCCGCCCGCGGGGGGGGGAATTTATGAGCAGTTCTTC
. TRBJ2-7 few TRBV7-9 CASSPGVGHNYEQYF TGTGCCAGCAGCCCAGGGGTAGGACACAACTACGAGCAGTACTTC
. TRBJ2-7 few TRBV28 CASSIGLSYEQYF TGTGCCAGCAGTATAGGACTCTCCTACGAGCAGTACTTC
TRBD2 TRBJ2-1 many TRBV2 CASRGGSSYNEQFF TGTGCCAGCAGGGGCGGGAGCTCCTACAATGAGCAGTTCTTC
. TRBJ2-3 few TRBV7-2 CASSPPFVGVGTDTQYF TGTGCCAGCAGCCCCCCCTTCGTGGGAGTGGGCACAGATACGCAGTATTTT
TRBD1 TRBJ2-7 . TRBV2 CASQGPGQTSYEQYF TGTGCCAGCCAAGGGCCGGGACAGACATCCTACGAGCAGTACTTC